The clone carrying this TCR beta chain was seen only a few times. Its specificity is unknown. Profiles of TCR beta VDJ and CDR3 were generated from a genomic DNA template. Each CDR3 protein is one row after TCRdb ran MiXCR on the reads. Of 89,000 or so distinct CDR3 sequences detected, about 63% appear once; the ten largest clones hold 65%. The sample belongs to a study of CD8+CD57+ T cells in acquired aplastic anemia. Looking at the study overall: Each DNA sample taken from sorted CD4+ and CD8+ cells came to about 3 ug on average. Broader study findings: For CD8+ Simpson's diversity, patients and controls showed no significant difference.

Trimming took off 0 bases at V and 0 bases at J, with 15 bases between the two ends. Germline loops: CDR1 DFQATT, CDR2 SNEGSKA (reference sequence). The CDR3 has 17 residues. By flow cytometry, patients selected for sequencing had shown an expansion of CD8+CD57+ cells. This chain uses TRBV20-1 with TRBJ2-1; possible D gene TRBD2, 5 bases. Input material: sorted CD4+, CD8+, or CD8+CD57+ T cells (not recorded which) from PBMCs. This receptor was identified in a human donor with aplastic anemia. The CDR3 bases are TGCAGTGCTAGAGATCTCAGGCTAGCCCACTCCTACAATGAGCAGTTCTTC. This translates into CSARDLRLAHSYNEQFF.